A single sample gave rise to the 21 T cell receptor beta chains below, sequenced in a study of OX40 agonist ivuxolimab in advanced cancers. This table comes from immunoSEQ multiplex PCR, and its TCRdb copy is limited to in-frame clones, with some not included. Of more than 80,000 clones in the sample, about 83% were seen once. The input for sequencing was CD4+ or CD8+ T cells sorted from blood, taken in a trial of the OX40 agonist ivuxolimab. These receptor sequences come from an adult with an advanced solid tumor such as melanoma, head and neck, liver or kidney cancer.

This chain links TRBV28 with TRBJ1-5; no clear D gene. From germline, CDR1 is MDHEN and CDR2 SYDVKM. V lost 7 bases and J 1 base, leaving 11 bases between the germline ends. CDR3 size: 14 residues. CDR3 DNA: TGTGCCAGCATTCACAGTATAAGCAATCAGCCCCAGCATTTT. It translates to CASIHSISNQPQHF.

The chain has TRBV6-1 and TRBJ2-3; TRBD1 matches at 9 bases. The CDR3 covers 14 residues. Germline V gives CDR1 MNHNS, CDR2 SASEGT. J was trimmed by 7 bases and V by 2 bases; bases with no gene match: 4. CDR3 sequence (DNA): TGTGCCAGCAGTGAACGGACAGGGGAATATACGCAGTATTTT. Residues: CASSERTGEYTQYF.

In nucleotides, the CDR3 is TGTGCCAGTAAGTCCACAGGGGAAGGCAATGAGCAGTTCTTC. Protein product: CASKSTGEGNEQFF. The chain combines TRBV19 with TRBJ2-1; 7 nucleotides agree with TRBD1. V trimming: 7 bases; J trimming: 6 bases; junction bases outside the gene matches: 9. Germline loops: CDR1 LNHDA, CDR2 SQIVND (reference sequence). The CDR3 has 14 amino acids.

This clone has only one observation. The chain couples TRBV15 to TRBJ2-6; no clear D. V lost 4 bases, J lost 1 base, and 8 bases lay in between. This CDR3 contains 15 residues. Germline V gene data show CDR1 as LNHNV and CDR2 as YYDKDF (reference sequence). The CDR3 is CATSTDRSGANVLTF. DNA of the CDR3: TGTGCCACCAGCACCGATCGTTCTGGGGCCAACGTCCTGACTTTC.

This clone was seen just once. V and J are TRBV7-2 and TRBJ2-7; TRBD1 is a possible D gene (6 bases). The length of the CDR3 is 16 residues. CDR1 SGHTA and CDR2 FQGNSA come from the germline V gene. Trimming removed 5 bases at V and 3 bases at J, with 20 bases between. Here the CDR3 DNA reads TGTGCCAGCAGCCGAAGGGGGACCAGGGATAGCTACGAGCAGTACTTC. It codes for CASSRRGTRDSYEQYF.

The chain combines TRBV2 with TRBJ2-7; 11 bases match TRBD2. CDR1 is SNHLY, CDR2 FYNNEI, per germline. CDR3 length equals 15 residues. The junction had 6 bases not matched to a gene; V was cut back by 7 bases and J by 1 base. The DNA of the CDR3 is TGTGCCAGCACCCCTAGCGGGGGGCCGTCCTACGAGCAGTACTTC. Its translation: CASTPSGGPSYEQYF.

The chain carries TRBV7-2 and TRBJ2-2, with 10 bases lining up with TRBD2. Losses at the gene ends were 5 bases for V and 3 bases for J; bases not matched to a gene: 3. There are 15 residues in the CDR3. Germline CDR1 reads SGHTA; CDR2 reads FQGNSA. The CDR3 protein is CASSLSGRYTGELFF. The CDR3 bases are TGTGCCAGCAGCCTTAGCGGGAGGTACACCGGGGAGCTGTTTTTT.

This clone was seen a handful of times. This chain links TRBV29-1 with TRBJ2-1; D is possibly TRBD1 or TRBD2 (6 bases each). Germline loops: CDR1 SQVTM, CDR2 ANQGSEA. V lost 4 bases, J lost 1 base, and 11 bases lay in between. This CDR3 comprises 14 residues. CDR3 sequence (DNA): TGCAGCGTTGTCACAGGGAGGTCCTACAATGAGCAGTTCTTC. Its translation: CSVVTGRSYNEQFF.

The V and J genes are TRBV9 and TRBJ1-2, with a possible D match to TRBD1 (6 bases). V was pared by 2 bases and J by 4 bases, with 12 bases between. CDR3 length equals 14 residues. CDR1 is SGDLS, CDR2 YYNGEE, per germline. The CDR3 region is CASSVSQGSYGYTF. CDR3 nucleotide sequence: TGTGCCAGCAGCGTCTCACAGGGATCCTATGGCTACACCTTC.

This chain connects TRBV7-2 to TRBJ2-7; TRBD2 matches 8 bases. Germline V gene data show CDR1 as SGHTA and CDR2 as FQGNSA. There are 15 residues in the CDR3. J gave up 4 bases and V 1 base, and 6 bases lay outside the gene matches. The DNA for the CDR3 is TGTGCCAGCAGCTTAGTTGCGGGAGGTGGGTACGAGCAGTACTTC. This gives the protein CASSLVAGGGYEQYF.

The chain's CDR3 is CASSKGQTNTEAFF. The CDR3 DNA reads as TGCGCCAGCAGCAAGGGACAGACGAACACTGAAGCTTTCTTT. V is TRBV5-1 and J is TRBJ1-1, with 7 bases identical to TRBD1. Germline V gene lookup returns CDR1 SGHRS and CDR2 YFSETQ. J gave up 1 base and V 4 bases, and 4 bases lay outside the gene matches. The CDR3 loop spans 14 amino acids.

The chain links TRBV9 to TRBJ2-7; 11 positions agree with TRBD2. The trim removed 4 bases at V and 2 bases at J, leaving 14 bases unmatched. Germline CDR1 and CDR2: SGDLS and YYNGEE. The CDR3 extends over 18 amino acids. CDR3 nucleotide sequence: TGTGCCAGCAGCCCGAGAACTAGCGGGAGCGGATTAACCTACGAGCAGTACTTC. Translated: CASSPRTSGSGLTYEQYF.

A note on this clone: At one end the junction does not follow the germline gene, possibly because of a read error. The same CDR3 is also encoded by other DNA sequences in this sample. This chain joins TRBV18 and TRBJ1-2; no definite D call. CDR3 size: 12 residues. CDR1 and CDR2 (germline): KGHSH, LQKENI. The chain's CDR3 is CASSPRDYGYTF. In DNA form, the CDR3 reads TGTGCCAGCTCCCCACGGGACTATGGCTACACCTTC.

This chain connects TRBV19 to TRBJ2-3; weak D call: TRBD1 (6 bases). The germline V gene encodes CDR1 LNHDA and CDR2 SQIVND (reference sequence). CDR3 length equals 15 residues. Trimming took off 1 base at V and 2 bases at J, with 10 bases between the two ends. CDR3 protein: CASSIGTGPTDTQYF. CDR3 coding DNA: TGTGCCAGTAGTATAGGAACAGGGCCCACAGATACGCAGTATTTT.

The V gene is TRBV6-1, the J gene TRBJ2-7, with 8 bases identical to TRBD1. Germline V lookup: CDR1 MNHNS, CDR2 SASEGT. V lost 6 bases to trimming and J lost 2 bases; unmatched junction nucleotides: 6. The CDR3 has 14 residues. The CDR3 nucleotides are TGTGCCAGCAGGCCGGGACAGGCTACCTACGAGCAGTACTTC. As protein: CASRPGQATYEQYF.

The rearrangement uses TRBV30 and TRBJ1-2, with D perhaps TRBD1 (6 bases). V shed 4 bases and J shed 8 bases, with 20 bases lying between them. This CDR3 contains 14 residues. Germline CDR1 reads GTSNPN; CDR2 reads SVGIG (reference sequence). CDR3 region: CAWTLDSTFGGYTF. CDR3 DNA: TGTGCCTGGACCTTGGACAGTACCTTTGGGGGCTACACCTTC.

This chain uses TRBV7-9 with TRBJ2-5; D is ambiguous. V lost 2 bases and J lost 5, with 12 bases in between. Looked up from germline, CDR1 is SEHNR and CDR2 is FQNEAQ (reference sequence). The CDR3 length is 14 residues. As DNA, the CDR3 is TGTGCCAGCAGCTTATGGGCTAGTCGGGAGACCCAGTACTTC. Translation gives CASSLWASRETQYF.

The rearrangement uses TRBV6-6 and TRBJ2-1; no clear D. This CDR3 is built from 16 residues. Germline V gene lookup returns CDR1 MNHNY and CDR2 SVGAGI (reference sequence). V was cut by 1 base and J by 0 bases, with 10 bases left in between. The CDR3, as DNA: TGTGCCAGCAGTTACTGGGTTATAAGCTCCTACAATGAGCAGTTCTTC. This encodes CASSYWVISSYNEQFF.

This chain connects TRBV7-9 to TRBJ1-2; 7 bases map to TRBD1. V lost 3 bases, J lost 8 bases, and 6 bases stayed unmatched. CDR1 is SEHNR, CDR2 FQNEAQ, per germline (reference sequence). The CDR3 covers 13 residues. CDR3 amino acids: CASSFTGERGYTF. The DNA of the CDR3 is TGTGCCAGCAGCTTCACAGGGGAGAGAGGCTACACCTTC.

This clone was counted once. The CDR3 region is CASSSLGTSGYNEQFF. CDR3 DNA sequence: TGTGCCAGCAGCTCCCTGGGGACTAGCGGATACAATGAGCAGTTCTTC. This chain connects TRBV5-4 to TRBJ2-1, with 11 bases aligning to TRBD2. Germline-derived CDR1 and CDR2 are SGHNT and YYREEE (reference sequence). The CDR3 loop spans 16 amino acids. J lost 4 bases, V lost 3 bases, and 6 bases had no gene match.

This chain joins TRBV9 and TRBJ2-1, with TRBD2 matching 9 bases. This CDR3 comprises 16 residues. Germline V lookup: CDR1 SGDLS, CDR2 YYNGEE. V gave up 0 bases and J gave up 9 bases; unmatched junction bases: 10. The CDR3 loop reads CASSVAVAGVLGEQFF. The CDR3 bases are TGTGCCAGCAGCGTAGCGGTAGCGGGAGTGTTGGGTGAGCAGTTCTTC.